The rows below give T cell receptor beta chains drawn from one sample of a study of Ad26.COV2.S vaccination and SARS-CoV-2 variants. Measured with immunoSEQ multiplex PCR; TCRdb has only the in-frame clones, and not every one. This sample has roughly 250,000 clones, with around 85% found just once. The material was peripheral blood, obtained in a trial of Ad26.COV2.S vaccine versus placebo. The origin of the receptors is a person between 18 and 65 years old who received the Ad26.COV2.S COVID-19 vaccine or a placebo. The CDR3 runs from the conserved cysteine through the conserved F or W.

TRBV6-4	TRBJ1-5	CASSDFFTRPSNQPQHF
TRBV7-9	TRBJ1-1	CASSLYGWGTEAFF
TRBV30	TRBJ1-5	CAWSAAGLNQPQHF
TRBV19	TRBJ1-1	CASSIGTGSTEAFF
TRBV2	TRBJ2-3	CASSTRVRDTQYF
TRBV6-1	TRBJ2-7	CASSFLAGGYEQYF
TRBV11-2	TRBJ1-2	CASSLGQLGSGYTF
TRBV7-8	TRBJ2-3	CASSLDGGGGDTQYF
TRBV5-1	TRBJ2-1	CASSWDLAGNEQFF
TRBV5-1	TRBJ2-2	CASSPPSGNTGELFF
TRBV24-1	TRBJ1-5	CATSLGGGDQPQHF
TRBV19	TRBJ2-4	CASSMTDRLAKNIQYF
TRBV7-9	TRBJ2-5	CASSLSEGTVTQYF
TRBV7-7	TRBJ2-1	CASSRSGGAAYNEQFF
TRBV4-1	TRBJ2-7	CASSQVGGSSYEQYF
TRBV7-3	TRBJ2-5	CASSLSTQETQYF
TRBV30	TRBJ1-6	CAWGPGTDNSPLHF
TRBV18	TRBJ1-1	CASSPKTGTNTEAFF
TRBV6-2/TRBV6-3	TRBJ1-1	CASSRRGNTEAFF
TRBV5-1	TRBJ2-3	CASSPGIQGSTDTQYF
TRBV19	TRBJ1-4	CASLRGPNEKLFF
TRBV19	TRBJ1-2	CASSSGQGGYGYTF
TRBV18	TRBJ1-3	CASSPKTEPGNTIYF